The clone carrying this TCR beta chain was detected a few times. The sample belongs to a study of OX40 agonist ivuxolimab in advanced cancers. For the study at large: In three patients, partial responses were observed, one with hepatocellular carcinoma and two with cutaneous melanoma.

TCRdb's copy holds only in-frame clones and misses some; the assay was immunoSEQ multiplex PCR. The profile shows about 40,000 clones, 82% of them singletons. The CDR3 spans 14 residues. V dropped 3 bases and J dropped 8 bases, with 17 bases sitting between them. The V gene's germline CDR1 is SGHDT and CDR2 YYEEEE. The source material was CD4+ or CD8+ T cells sorted from blood, sampled in a trial of the OX40 agonist ivuxolimab. The J gene is TRBJ1-2, the V gene TRBV5-6, with D perhaps matching TRBD1 (5 bases). This clonotype originated in an adult with an advanced solid tumor such as melanoma, head and neck, liver or kidney cancer. CDR3 region: CASSSGRGIGGYTF. The CDR3 DNA reads as TGTGCCAGCAGCTCGGGACGGGGGATAGGCGGCTACACCTTC.